A single sample is the source of the 27 T cell receptor beta chains below, sequenced in a study of beta chain features in type 1 diabetes. Study observations and caveats: Patients with Type 1 diabetes showed moderately but significantly shorter TCRB CDR3s in all four CD4+ subsets.

Their recognized antigens are unknown. Investigators reverse transcribed all isolated RNA, so they sequenced expressed TCRB transcripts. Produced via immunoSEQ multiplex PCR; TCRdb's table is partial and in-frame only. The table records approximately 240,000 clones, approximately 16% of them present only once. Material for sequencing was naive CD4+ T cells from blood. All receptors derive from a man aged 25-40 years with type 1 diabetes.

There are a few counts of this clone. J is TRBJ2-1 and V is TRBV29-1, with 8 bases that match TRBD2. Germline V lookup: CDR1 SQVTM, CDR2 ANQGSEA. V dropped 1 base and J dropped 7; count of bases not matched to a gene: 12. The CDR3 runs to 16 residues. The CDR3 coding sequence is TGCAGCGTTGAAGTGTGGAGCGGGAGAGGAAGGAATGAGCAGTTCTTC. Translation: CSVEVWSGRGRNEQFF.

This clone was counted between two and nine times. This sample includes further DNA sequences coding for the same CDR3. The V and J genes are TRBV30 and TRBJ1-3; perhaps TRBD1 as D (6 bases). Per the germline V gene, CDR1 is GTSNPN and CDR2 is SVGIG (reference sequence). V lost 0 bases, J lost 7 bases, and 10 bases lay in between. The CDR3 is made up of 13 amino acids. CDR3: CAWSVQGGNTIYF. The CDR3 DNA reads as TGTGCCTGGAGTGTACAGGGAGGCAACACCATATATTTT.

Here the CDR3 reads CSVGVASTDTQYF. In DNA, the CDR3 is TGCAGCGTAGGTGTTGCTAGCACAGATACGCAGTATTTT. This chain joins TRBV29-1 and TRBJ2-3; D gene uncertain. V was shortened by 6 bases and J by 0 bases, with 10 bases between the two germline ends. CDR1 and CDR2 from the germline V gene are SQVTM and ANQGSEA. The CDR3 is 13 amino acids.

The chain recombines TRBV16 with TRBJ2-1; D perhaps matches TRBD1 (5 bases). The germline V gene encodes CDR1 KGHSY and CDR2 FQNENV. V lost 4 bases and J 9 bases, leaving 10 bases between the germline ends. The CDR3 runs to 12 residues. The CDR3 sequence is CASSPRQGEQFF. Written as DNA, the CDR3 is TGTGCCAGCAGCCCCAGGCAGGGTGAGCAGTTCTTC. The whole variable domain, filled in from reference TRBV16 and TRBJ2-1, reads GEEVAQTPKHLVRGEGQKAKLYCAPIKGHSYVFWYQQVLKNEFKFLISFQNENVFDETGMPKERFSAKCLPNSPCSLEIQATKLEDSAVYFCASSPRQGEQFFGPGTRLTVL.

The gene calls are TRBV7-2 and TRBJ2-3; 7 positions agree with TRBD2. The ends lost 6 bases at V and 3 bases at J; junction bases unmatched: 3. CDR1 SGHTA and CDR2 FQGNSA come from the germline V gene. The CDR3 is 13 amino acids. For the CDR3, the DNA is TGTGCCAGCAGAGATAGCGGGACAGATACGCAGTATTTT. Protein product: CASRDSGTDTQYF. Full variable domain (missing parts from reference TRBV7-2 and TRBJ2-3): GAGVSQSPSNKVTEKGKDVELRCDPISGHTALYWYRQSLGQGLEFLIYFQGNSAPDKSGLPSDRFSAERTGGSVSTLTIQRTQQEDSAVYLCASRDSGTDTQYFGPGTRLTVL.

The chain carries TRBV4-1 and TRBJ2-7; 12 bases line up with TRBD1. Germline V gene lookup returns CDR1 MGHRA and CDR2 YSYEKL. V lost 4 bases, J lost 6 bases, and 10 bases stayed unmatched. This CDR3 comprises 16 residues. The chain's CDR3 is CASSRPGQGALGEQYF. CDR3 bases: TGCGCCAGCAGCCGTCCGGGACAGGGGGCCTTGGGCGAGCAGTACTTC.

In this sample, this clone turned up a few times. The gene calls are TRBV9 and TRBJ2-5; the D gene is possibly TRBD2 (5 bases). CDR1 and CDR2 from the germline V gene are SGDLS and YYNGEE. The V end lost 0 bases, the J end lost 7 bases, and 13 bases lay between the germline ends. This CDR3 is 14 amino acids long. CDR3 in DNA: TGTGCCAGCAGCGTAGTCGCCACTCGGGGGACCCAGTACTTC. Its translation is CASSVVATRGTQYF.

V and J are TRBV2 and TRBJ2-7, with D maybe TRBD1 (6 bases). V lost 6 bases and J 0 bases, leaving 15 bases between the germline ends. Germline V gives CDR1 SNHLY, CDR2 FYNNEI. This CDR3 has 15 residues. The CDR3 bases are TGTGCCAGCAGAGCAGGGCAGGGGAGCTCCTACGAGCAGTACTTC. Translating it yields CASRAGQGSSYEQYF.

This clone was seen more than once but under ten times. This chain links TRBV5-4 with TRBJ2-1; the D is unclear. V lost 0 bases and J lost 0, with 7 bases in between. CDR3 length equals 15 residues. Germline V gene sequence: CDR1 SGHNT, CDR2 YYREEE (reference sequence). The CDR3 DNA sequence: TGTGCCAGCAGCTTGGAAGGGAACTCCTACAATGAGCAGTTCTTC. Its translation is CASSLEGNSYNEQFF.

V is TRBV7-9 and J is TRBJ2-5; D not resolved. The V gene's germline CDR1 is SEHNR and CDR2 FQNEAQ (reference sequence). The CDR3 loop spans 15 amino acids. Trimming took 2 bases from V and 4 from J, leaving 14 bases between them. CDR3 sequence (DNA): TGTGCCAGCAGCTTAAACCCGGGCCAGACAGAGACCCAGTACTTC. Its protein is CASSLNPGQTETQYF.

The sample holds a few counts of this clone. The J gene is TRBJ2-7, the V gene TRBV15; D is perhaps TRBD1 or TRBD2 (5 bases each). The CDR3 sequence is 14 residues long. Germline V lookup: CDR1 LNHNV, CDR2 YYDKDF (reference sequence). Trimming removed 1 base from V and 2 bases from J, with 9 bases in between. The CDR3 nucleotides read TGTGCCACCAGCAGAGGCCAGGGACCCTACGAGCAGTACTTC. Amino acid sequence: CATSRGQGPYEQYF.

This chain joins TRBV9 and TRBJ2-5, with TRBD1 identical over 9 bases. Judging by the DNA end, TRBJ2-7 fits better; the J call may be wrong. CDR3 length: 14 amino acids. The germline gives CDR1 SGDLS, CDR2 YYNGEE. The CDR3 here is CASSSGTGYYEQYF. In DNA form, the CDR3 reads TGTGCCAGCAGCTCCGGGACAGGGTACTACGAGCAGTACTTC.

This clone has only a few counts. V is TRBV28 and J is TRBJ2-3, with TRBD2 identical over 11 bases. The CDR3 runs to 15 residues. V was pared by 5 bases and J by 4 bases, with 5 bases of the junction left unmatched. CDR1 is MDHEN, CDR2 SYDVKM, per germline. The CDR3 DNA is TGTGCCAGCAGTAGACTAGCGGGAAGGTCAGATACGCAGTATTTT. As protein: CASSRLAGRSDTQYF.

The chain links TRBV7-9 to TRBJ2-1; D gene unclear. This CDR3 region has 13 residues. Germline loops: CDR1 SEHNR, CDR2 FQNEAQ (reference sequence). Trimming pared 5 bases from V and 1 base from J, leaving 6 bases between. The CDR3 here is CASSTSSYNEQFF. The CDR3 DNA reads TGTGCCAGCAGCACCTCGTCCTACAATGAGCAGTTCTTC.

This clone was recorded a few times. J is TRBJ1-4 and V is TRBV29-1, with TRBD1 as a possible D gene (5 bases). Germline loops: CDR1 SQVTM, CDR2 ANQGSEA. CDR3 length: 13 amino acids. Trimming cost V 5 bases and J 4 bases, with 11 bases left between them. In DNA form, the CDR3 reads TGCAGCGTTTGCAGGGTGAATAATGAAAAACTGTTTTTT. Amino acids: CSVCRVNNEKLFF.

The chain has TRBV30 and TRBJ2-3; a possible D gene is TRBD1 (5 bases). CDR1 is GTSNPN, CDR2 SVGIG, per germline (reference sequence). CDR3 length equals 12 residues. Trimming removed 2 bases at V and 5 bases at J, with 8 bases between. CDR3 residues: CAWSPGRDTQYF. CDR3 DNA: TGTGCCTGGAGTCCAGGGCGAGATACGCAGTATTTT.

The chain is built from TRBV5-1 and TRBJ2-7; 8 bases are shared with TRBD2. The germline V gene encodes CDR1 SGHRS and CDR2 YFSETQ. The CDR3 sequence is 13 residues long. The V gene end was trimmed by 10 bases and the J gene end by 6 bases; junction bases not matched to a gene: 12. CDR3: CAPPGGSWGEQYF. The CDR3 DNA reads as TGCGCCCCACCGGGAGGGTCTTGGGGCGAGCAGTACTTC.

This clone has just a few counts. The same CDR3 can be traced to other DNA sequences in this sample. The chain couples TRBV30 to TRBJ1-5; D perhaps matches TRBD1 (5 bases). Germline lookup yields CDR1 GTSNPN and CDR2 SVGIG (reference sequence). The V end lost 0 bases, the J end lost 5 bases, and 8 bases lay between the germline ends. The CDR3 is made up of 13 amino acids. The CDR3 DNA follows: TGTGCCTGGAGTGTACGAGGGGATCAGCCCCAGCATTTT. This encodes CAWSVRGDQPQHF. Full variable domain (missing parts from reference TRBV30 and TRBJ1-5): SQTIHQWPATLVQPVGSPLSLECTVEGTSNPNLYWYRQAAGRGLQLLFYSVGIGQISSEVPQNLSASRPQDRQFILSSKKLLLSDSGFYLCAWSVRGDQPQHFGDGTRLSIL.

In its sample, this clone was seen a few times. V gene TRBV7-2 combines with J gene TRBJ2-7, with D possibly being TRBD2 (5 bases). Trimming removed 5 bases at V and 0 bases at J, with 11 bases between. Per germline, CDR1 SGHTA and CDR2 FQGNSA. The CDR3 runs to 14 residues. This chain's CDR3 is CASSPGISSYEQYF. The CDR3 bases are TGTGCCAGCAGCCCGGGGATTAGCTCCTACGAGCAGTACTTC.

This clone has only a few counts. V is TRBV30 and J is TRBJ2-1; D ambiguous. The V end lost 2 bases, the J end lost 3 bases, and 8 bases lay between the germline ends. The CDR3 is 13 amino acids. Germline values: CDR1 GTSNPN, CDR2 SVGIG (reference sequence). The CDR3 sequence: CAWSMGSYNEQFF. The CDR3 DNA follows: TGTGCCTGGAGTATGGGCAGCTACAATGAGCAGTTCTTC.

This clone was counted between two and nine times. The chain uses TRBV7-2 and TRBJ2-1; TRBD2 aligns across 10 bases. Germline CDR1 is SGHTA and CDR2 is FQGNSA. The CDR3 extends over 15 amino acids. Trimming took 2 bases from V and 7 from J; bases not matched to a gene: 5. The DNA for the CDR3 is TGTGCCAGCAGCTTAAGGCTAGCGGGAGCGAATGAGCAGTTCTTC. Its protein product is CASSLRLAGANEQFF. Full variable domain (missing parts from reference TRBV7-2 and TRBJ2-1): GAGVSQSPSNKVTEKGKDVELRCDPISGHTALYWYRQSLGQGLEFLIYFQGNSAPDKSGLPSDRFSAERTGGSVSTLTIQRTQQEDSAVYLCASSLRLAGANEQFFGPGTRLTVL.

This clone turned up a few times. The chain uses TRBV9 and TRBJ2-5; TRBD1 is a possible D gene (5 bases). Germline values: CDR1 SGDLS, CDR2 YYNGEE. V was shortened by 10 bases and J by 1 base, with 17 bases between the two germline ends. The CDR3 runs 14 residues. This chain's CDR3 is CASSLQGSQETQYF. Written as DNA, the CDR3 is TGTGCCTCATCCCTCCAGGGTTCCCAAGAGACCCAGTACTTC.

This sequence joins TRBV10-3 and TRBJ2-1; TRBD2 agrees at 7 bases. J was trimmed by 5 bases and V by 10 bases; bases with no gene match: 11. This CDR3 is built from 14 residues. The V gene's germline CDR1 is ENHRY and CDR2 SYGVKD. DNA of the CDR3: TGTGCCACACTTCGAGACCGGGGGGACAATGAGCAGTTCTTC. This translates into CATLRDRGDNEQFF.

Only a few counts were recorded for this clone. The J gene is TRBJ1-1, the V gene TRBV6-5; no clear D. The CDR3 totals 12 residues. Deletions cut 3 bases from V and 5 bases from J, with 7 bases between. Germline V gene data show CDR1 as MNHEY and CDR2 as SVGAGI. CDR3 DNA: TGTGCCAGCAGTTATTACGGGACTGAAGCTTTCTTT. It translates to CASSYYGTEAFF.

The rearrangement links TRBV9 to TRBJ2-5; D is uncertain. Germline V lookup: CDR1 SGDLS, CDR2 YYNGEE. The CDR3 consists of 13 residues. The V and J ends lost 3 bases and 5 bases respectively, with 11 bases between them. CDR3 loop: CASSETPLETQYF. The CDR3 bases are TGTGCCAGCAGCGAAACTCCACTCGAGACCCAGTACTTC.

This clone was seen more than once but under ten times. Additional DNA sequences in this sample encode the identical CDR3. The chain carries TRBV14 and TRBJ2-6; D not certain. With 8 bases removed from V and 1 base from J, the gap between germline ends came to 6 bases. CDR1 and CDR2 (germline): SGHDN, FVKESK. There are 13 residues in the CDR3. The CDR3 DNA sequence: TGTGCCAGCCGGAATTCTGGGGCCAACGTCCTGACTTTC. Translated: CASRNSGANVLTF.

This clone was counted a few times. The junction does not match germline at one end; this may be a read error. The J gene is TRBJ2-4, the V gene TRBV11-2; 7 bases line up with TRBD1. The germline CDR1 and CDR2 sequences are SGHAT and FQNNGV. This CDR3 is 15 amino acids long. The chain's CDR3 is CASSPETGPRNVQYF. The CDR3, as DNA: TGTGCCAGCAGCCCAGAGACAGGGCCCCGAAACGTTCAGTACTTC.